This section outlines one T cell receptor beta chain sequence together with its context. These data belong to a study of identifying expanded T cells in peripheral blood. Data came from immunoSEQ multiplex PCR; TCRdb stores just in-frame clones and leaves some out. This table has over 65,000 clones, 80% to 90% appearing once. This CDR3 region has 10 residues. The V end lost 7 bases, the J end lost 4 bases, and 7 bases lay between the germline ends. Germline CDR1 SQVTM, CDR2 ANQGSEA. The rearrangement links TRBV29-1 to TRBJ1-1; D gene uncertain. This TCR was recovered from a person aged 18 to 70 in good health. The sample taken for sequencing was blood. This CDR3 is CSARTTEAFF. In DNA form, the CDR3 reads TGCAGCGCCCGTACCACTGAAGCTTTCTTT.